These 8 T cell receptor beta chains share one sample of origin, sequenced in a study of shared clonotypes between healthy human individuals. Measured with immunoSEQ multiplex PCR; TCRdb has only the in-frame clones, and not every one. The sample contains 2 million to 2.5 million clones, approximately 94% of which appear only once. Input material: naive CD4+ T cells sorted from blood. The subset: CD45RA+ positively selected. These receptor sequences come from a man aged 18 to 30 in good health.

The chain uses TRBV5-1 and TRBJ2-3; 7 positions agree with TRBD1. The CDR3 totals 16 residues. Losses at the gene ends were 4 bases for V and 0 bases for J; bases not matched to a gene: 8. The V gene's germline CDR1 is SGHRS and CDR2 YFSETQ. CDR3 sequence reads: CASSPGTAPSTDTQYF. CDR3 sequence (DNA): TGCGCCAGCAGCCCGGGGACAGCACCTAGCACAGATACGCAGTATTTT. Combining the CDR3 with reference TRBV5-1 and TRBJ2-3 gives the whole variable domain KAGVTQTPRYLIKTRGQQVTLSCSPISGHRSVSWYQQTPGQGLQFLFEYFSETQRNKGNFPGRFSGRQFSNSRSEMNVSTLELGDSALYLCASSPGTAPSTDTQYFGPGTRLTVL.

CDR3 nucleotides: TGTGCCAGCAGCCCAGGGACTGGCTATGGCTACACCTTC. Encoded protein: CASSPGTGYGYTF. The chain employs TRBV9 and TRBJ1-2, with a possible D match to TRBD1 (5 bases). The CDR3 is made up of 13 amino acids. Germline V lookup: CDR1 SGDLS, CDR2 YYNGEE. V shed 4 bases and J shed 4 bases, with 11 bases lying between them.

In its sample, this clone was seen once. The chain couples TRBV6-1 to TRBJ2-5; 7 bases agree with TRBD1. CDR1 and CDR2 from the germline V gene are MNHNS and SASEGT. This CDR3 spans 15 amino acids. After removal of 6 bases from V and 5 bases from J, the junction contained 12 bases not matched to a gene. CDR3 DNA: TGTGCCAGCAGCCGGGCGGGCCAGGGGGTTGAGACCCAGTACTTC. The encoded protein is CASSRAGQGVETQYF.

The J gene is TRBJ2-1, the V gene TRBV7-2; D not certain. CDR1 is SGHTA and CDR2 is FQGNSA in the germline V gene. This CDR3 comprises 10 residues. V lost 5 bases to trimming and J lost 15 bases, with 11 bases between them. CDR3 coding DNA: TGTGCCAGCAGCCAGACTCGTCTGTTCTTC. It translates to CASSQTRLFF. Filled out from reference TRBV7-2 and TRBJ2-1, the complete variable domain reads GAGVSQSPSNKVTEKGKDVELRCDPISGHTALYWYRQSLGQGLEFLIYFQGNSAPDKSGLPSDRFSAERTGGSVSTLTIQRTQQEDSAVYLCASSQTRLFFGPGTRLTVL.

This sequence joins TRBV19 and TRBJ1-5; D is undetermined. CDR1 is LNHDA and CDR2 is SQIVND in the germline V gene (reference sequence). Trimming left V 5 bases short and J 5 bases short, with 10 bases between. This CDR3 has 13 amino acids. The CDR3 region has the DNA TGTGCCAGTAGTTCAGGACTGTATCAGCCCCAGCATTTT. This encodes CASSSGLYQPQHF. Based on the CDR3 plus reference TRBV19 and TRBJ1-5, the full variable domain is DGGITQSPKYLFRKEGQNVTLSCEQNLNHDAMYWYRQDPGQGLRLIYYSQIVNDFQKGDIAEGYSVSREKKESFPLTVTSAQKNPTAFYLCASSSGLYQPQHFGDGTRLSIL.

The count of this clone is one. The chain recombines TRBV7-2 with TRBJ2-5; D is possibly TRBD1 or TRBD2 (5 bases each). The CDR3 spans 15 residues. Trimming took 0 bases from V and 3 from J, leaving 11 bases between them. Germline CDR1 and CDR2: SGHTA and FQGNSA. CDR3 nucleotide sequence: TGTGCCAGCAGCTTAGCTCCGGGGCCCGAAGAGACCCAGTACTTC. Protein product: CASSLAPGPEETQYF.

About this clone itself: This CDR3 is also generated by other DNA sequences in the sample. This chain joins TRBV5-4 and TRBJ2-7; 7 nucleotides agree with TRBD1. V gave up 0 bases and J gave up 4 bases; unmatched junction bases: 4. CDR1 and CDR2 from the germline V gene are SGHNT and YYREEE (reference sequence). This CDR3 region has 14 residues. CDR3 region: CASSLEQGSYEQYF. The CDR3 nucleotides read TGTGCCAGCAGCTTGGAACAGGGGTCGTACGAGCAGTACTTC. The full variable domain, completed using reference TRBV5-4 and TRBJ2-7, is ETGVTQSPTHLIKTRGQQVTLRCSSQSGHNTVSWYQQALGQGPQFIFQYYREEENGRGNFPPRFSGLQFPNYSSELNVNALELDDSALYLCASSLEQGSYEQYFGPGTRLTVT.

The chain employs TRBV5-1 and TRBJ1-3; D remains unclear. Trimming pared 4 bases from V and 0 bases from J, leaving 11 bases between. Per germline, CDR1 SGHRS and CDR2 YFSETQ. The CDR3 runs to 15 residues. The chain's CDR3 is CASSPAPGSGNTIYF. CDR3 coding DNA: TGCGCCAGCAGCCCGGCTCCGGGCTCTGGAAACACCATATATTTT.